This T cell receptor (beta chain) was captured in a study of a mutant IDH1 vaccine in newly diagnosed glioma (dated by TCRdb to 2020 to 2023). In terms of the full investigation: Vaccination started 4-6 weeks after radiotherapy alone, or was given together with temozolomide cycles in the groups whose treatment included chemotherapy. Of the approximately 29 treated patients, about 62% were male and approximately 38% were female, and a mean age of about 37 years was recorded. Before enrollment, most patients had been given radiochemotherapy with temozolomide as standard therapy, while the rest had received either radiotherapy alone or temozolomide alone. The week-35 safety follow-up was designated visit V12, and the week-47 end of study was designated visit V13. Peripheral blood was collected at six visits: V03 (baseline), V05, V07, V10, V12 and V13. Longitudinal TCRB deep sequencing was performed for around 23 treated patients wherever samples were available for exploratory analyses. Broader findings and caveats from the paper: It was noted by the authors that analyses of patient blood samples could not be reproduced owing to sample limitations. Availability determined which PBMC samples were chosen for TCRB deep sequencing. Changes in the top peripheral T cell clonotypes picked up by TCRB sequencing did not appear to be linked to pseudoprogression. Across multiple MHC alleles, vaccine-induced immune responses were seen in 90% to 95% of patients.

The time point label here, explained by the study, means: week 35, safety follow-up. Each vaccine dose, consisting of 300 ug of a 20-mer mutant IDH1 peptide in Montanide, was administered subcutaneously with topical imiquimod. Across visits V03 through V10, patients got a total of eight vaccinations, given in weeks 1, 3, 5, 7, 11, 15, 19 and 23. Donors had newly diagnosed WHO grade 3 or 4 IDH1-mutant astrocytomas with loss of nuclear ATRX. The samples were drawn from NOA16, a multicentre, single-arm, open-label phase I trial in Germany that tested a mutant IDH1 peptide vaccine in humans for the first time. Genomic DNA for TCRB sequencing was isolated from EDTA blood with the DNeasy Blood and Tissue Kit. The germline V gene provides CDR1 SGHVS and CDR2 FNYEAQ. The CDR3 has 16 amino acids, counting the end cysteine and phenylalanine. The retained sequence is limited to the CDR3, 48 bases, with the frame set at the first base. Ends trimmed: V by 1 base, J by 5 bases; bases unmatched to a gene: 4.

With regard to this clone: There is no known antigen for this receptor. Within one base of it there is no much larger clone, and no base qualities were kept.

Library generation was performed with the immunoSEQ multiplex PCR assay. The hsTCRB Kit was used according to the manufacturer's protocol to amplify rearranged TCR beta chain sequences. Sequencing of TCRB libraries was carried out on an Illumina MiSeq. Under the source paper's analysis protocol: Demultiplexing, trimming and gene mapping were performed with the kit vendor's proprietary platform. TCRdb provides this immuneACCESS table in a form limited to in-frame rearrangements. Some clones are lacking; in checked studies, under half of them reflect an unresolved V gene, and why the rest are absent is not known. V and J calls plus clone size are reproduced from that table; the DNA served to infer D and trimming. A total of tens of thousands of clones appear in this sample, approximately 81% of them only once. The ten largest clones take up about 4% of the sample.

This TCR was sampled from a man aged 25-45 years with glioma. Recombination joined TRBV7-6 with TRBJ1-4, and 10 junction bases match TRBD1. Here the sequenced sample was PBMCs, taken from a glioma patient whose treatment included an IDH1 peptide vaccine. The nucleotide sequence is given as TGTGCCAGCAGCTTAGAGGGGGGACAGGGGAATGAAAAACTGTTTTTT. It translates to CASSLEGGQGNEKLFF. Where the CDR3 stops, the reference TRBV7-6 and TRBJ1-4 genes take over; the full variable domain is GAGVSQSPRYKVTKRGQDVALRCDPISGHVSLYWYRQALGQGPEFLTYFNYEAQQDKSGLPNDRFSAERPEGSISTLTIQRTEQRDSAMYRCASSLEGGQGNEKLFFGSGTQLSVL.